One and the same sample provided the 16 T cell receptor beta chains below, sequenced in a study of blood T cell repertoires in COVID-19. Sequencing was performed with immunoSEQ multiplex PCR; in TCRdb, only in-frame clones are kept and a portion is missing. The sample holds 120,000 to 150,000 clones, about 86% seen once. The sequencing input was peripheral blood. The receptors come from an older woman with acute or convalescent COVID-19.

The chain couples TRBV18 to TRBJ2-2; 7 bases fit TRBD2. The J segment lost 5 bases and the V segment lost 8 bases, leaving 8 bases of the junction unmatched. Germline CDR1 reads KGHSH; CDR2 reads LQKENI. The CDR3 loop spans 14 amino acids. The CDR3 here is CASGPGAGTGELFF. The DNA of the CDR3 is TGTGCCAGCGGGCCGGGAGCGGGAACCGGGGAGCTGTTTTTT.

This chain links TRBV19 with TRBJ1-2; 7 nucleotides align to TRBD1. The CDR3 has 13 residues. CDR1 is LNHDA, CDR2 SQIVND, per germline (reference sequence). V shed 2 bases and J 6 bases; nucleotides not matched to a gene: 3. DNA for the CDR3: TGTGCCAGTAGTATACAAGGGGGCCATGGCTACACCTTC. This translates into CASSIQGGHGYTF.

CDR3 DNA sequence: TGTGCCAGCTCACCAACGACTAGCGGGTACCAAGAGACCCAGTACTTC. It encodes CASSPTTSGYQETQYF. The chain carries TRBV18 and TRBJ2-5; 10 nucleotides agree with TRBD2. Trimming at V came to 2 bases and at J to 0 bases, leaving 3 bases not matched to a gene. Germline values: CDR1 KGHSH, CDR2 LQKENI. The CDR3 covers 16 residues. The entire variable domain, with the rest obtained from reference TRBV18 and TRBJ2-5, is as follows: NAGVMQNPRHLVRRRGQEARLRCSPMKGHSHVYWYRQLPEEGLKFMVYLQKENIIDESGMPKERFSAEFPKEGPSILRIQQVVRGDSAAYFCASSPTTSGYQETQYFGPGTRLLVL.

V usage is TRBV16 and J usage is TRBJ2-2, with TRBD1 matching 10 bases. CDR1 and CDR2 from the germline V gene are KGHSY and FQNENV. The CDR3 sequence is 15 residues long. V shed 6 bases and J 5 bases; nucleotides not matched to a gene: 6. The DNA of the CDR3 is TGTGCCAGCAGTCGACCGGGACAGGGGACCGGGGAGCTGTTTTTT. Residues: CASSRPGQGTGELFF.

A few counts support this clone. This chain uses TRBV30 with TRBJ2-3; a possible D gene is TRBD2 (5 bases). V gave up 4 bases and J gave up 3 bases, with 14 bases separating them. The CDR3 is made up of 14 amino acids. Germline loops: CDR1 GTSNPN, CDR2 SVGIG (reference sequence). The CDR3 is CAWTIKGGTDTQYF. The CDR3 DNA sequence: TGTGCCTGGACCATTAAGGGCGGGACAGATACGCAGTATTTT.

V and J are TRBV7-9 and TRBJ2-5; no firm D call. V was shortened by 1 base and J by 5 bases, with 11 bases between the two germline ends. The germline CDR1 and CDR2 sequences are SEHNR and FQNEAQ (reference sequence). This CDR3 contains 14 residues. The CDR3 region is CASSLESVRETQYF. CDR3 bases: TGTGCCAGCAGCTTAGAGTCCGTCAGGGAGACCCAGTACTTC.

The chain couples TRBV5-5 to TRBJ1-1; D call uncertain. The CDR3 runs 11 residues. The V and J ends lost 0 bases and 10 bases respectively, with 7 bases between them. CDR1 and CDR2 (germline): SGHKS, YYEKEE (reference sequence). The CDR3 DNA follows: TGTGCCAGCAGCTTGGGTGGCGGAGCTTTCTTT. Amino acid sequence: CASSLGGGAFF.

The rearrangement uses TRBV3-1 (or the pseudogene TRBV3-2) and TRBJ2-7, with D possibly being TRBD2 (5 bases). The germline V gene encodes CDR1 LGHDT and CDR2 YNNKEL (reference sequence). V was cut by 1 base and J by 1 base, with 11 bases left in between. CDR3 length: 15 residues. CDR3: CASSQVGVSSYEQYF. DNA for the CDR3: TGTGCCAGCAGCCAAGTCGGGGTTTCTTCCTACGAGCAGTACTTC.

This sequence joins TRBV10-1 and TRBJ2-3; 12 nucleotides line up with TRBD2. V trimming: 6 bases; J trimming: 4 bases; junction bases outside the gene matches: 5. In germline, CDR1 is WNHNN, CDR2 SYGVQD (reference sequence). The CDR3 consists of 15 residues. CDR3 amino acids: CASRATSGGPDTQYF. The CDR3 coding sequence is TGCGCCAGCAGGGCGACTAGCGGGGGTCCAGATACGCAGTATTTT.

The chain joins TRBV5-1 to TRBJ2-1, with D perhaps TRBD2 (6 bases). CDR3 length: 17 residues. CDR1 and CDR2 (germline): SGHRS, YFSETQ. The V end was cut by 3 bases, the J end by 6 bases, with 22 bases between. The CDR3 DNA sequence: TGCGCCAGCAGCTCCTTAGGTGGGCGGACTATAGGCAATGAGCAGTTCTTC. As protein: CASSSLGGRTIGNEQFF.

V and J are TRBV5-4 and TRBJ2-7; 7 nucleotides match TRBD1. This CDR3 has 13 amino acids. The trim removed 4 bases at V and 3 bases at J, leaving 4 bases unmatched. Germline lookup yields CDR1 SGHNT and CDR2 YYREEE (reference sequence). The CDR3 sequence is CASSPNRGYEQYF. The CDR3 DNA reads TGTGCCAGCAGCCCAAACAGGGGCTACGAGCAGTACTTC.

The CDR3 protein is CAWSVMTGSLGYTF. The DNA for the CDR3 is TGTGCCTGGAGTGTAATGACAGGTTCGTTGGGCTACACCTTC. The gene calls are TRBV30 and TRBJ1-2; tentatively, D is TRBD1 (6 bases). In germline, CDR1 is GTSNPN, CDR2 SVGIG (reference sequence). The CDR3 length is 14 residues. The germline V and J ends were trimmed by 0 bases and 8 bases, with 16 bases remaining between them.

This chain's CDR3 is CASSLELAGGLWYF. In DNA, the CDR3 is TGCGCCAGCAGCTTGGAACTAGCGGGGGGGCTATGGTATTTT. The chain is built from TRBV5-1 and TRBJ2-3; 13 nucleotides match TRBD2. The CDR3 covers 14 residues. The trim removed 0 bases at V and 14 bases at J, leaving 6 bases unmatched. Germline CDR1 reads SGHRS; CDR2 reads YFSETQ. The complete variable domain, with remaining parts taken from reference TRBV5-1 and TRBJ2-3, reads KAGVTQTPRYLIKTRGQQVTLSCSPISGHRSVSWYQQTPGQGLQFLFEYFSETQRNKGNFPGRFSGRQFSNSRSEMNVSTLELGDSALYLCASSLELAGGLWYFGPGTRLTVL.

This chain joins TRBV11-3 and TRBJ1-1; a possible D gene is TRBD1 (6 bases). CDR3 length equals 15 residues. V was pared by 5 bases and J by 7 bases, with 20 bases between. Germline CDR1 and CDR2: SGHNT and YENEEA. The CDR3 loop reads CASSPGQAKGNEAFF. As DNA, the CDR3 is TGTGCCAGCAGCCCGGGACAAGCTAAGGGTAATGAAGCTTTCTTT. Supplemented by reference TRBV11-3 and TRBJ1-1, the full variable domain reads EAGVVQSPRYKIIEKKQPVAFWCNPISGHNTLYWYLQNLGQGPELLIRYENEEAVDDSQLPKDRFSAERLKGVDSTLKIQPAELGDSAVYLCASSPGQAKGNEAFFGQGTRLTVV.

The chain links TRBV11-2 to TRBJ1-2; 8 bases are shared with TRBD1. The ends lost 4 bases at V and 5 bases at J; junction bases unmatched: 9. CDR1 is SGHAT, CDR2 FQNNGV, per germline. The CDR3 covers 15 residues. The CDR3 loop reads CASSSGPGQVYGYTF. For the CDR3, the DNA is TGTGCCAGCAGCTCCGGACCGGGACAGGTTTATGGCTACACCTTC.

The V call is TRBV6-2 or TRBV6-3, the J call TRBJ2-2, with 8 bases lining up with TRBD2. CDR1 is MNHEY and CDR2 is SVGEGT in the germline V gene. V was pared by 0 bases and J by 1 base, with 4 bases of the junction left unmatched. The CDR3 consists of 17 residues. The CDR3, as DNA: TGTGCCAGCAGTTACTCGATCCTAGCGGGGAACACCGGGGAGCTGTTTTTT. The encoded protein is CASSYSILAGNTGELFF.